This is a list of T cell receptor beta chains from one sample in a study of blood T cell repertoires in COVID-19. Here immunoSEQ multiplex PCR was the method, and the copy in TCRdb shows in-frame clones only, minus some. The data contain about 62,000 clones, roughly 88% of them singletons. Source material: peripheral blood. The receptors originated from a woman of 80 years or more with acute or convalescent COVID-19. The conserved cysteine and the conserved F or W are not part of the CDR3 here. Only some rows state a clone size, as once, few, many or a class for expanded clones.

j_gene: TRBJ2-3
abundance: once
v_gene: TRBV29-1
CDR3aa: SAKLAGFTDTQY

j_gene: TRBJ2-7
abundance: -
v_gene: TRBV9
CDR3aa: ASSVGQGRSYEQY

j_gene: TRBJ2-5
abundance: few
v_gene: TRBV6-6
CDR3aa: ASSAQVEETQY

j_gene: TRBJ2-7
abundance: -
v_gene: TRBV21-1
CDR3aa: AGGDSFYEQY

j_gene: TRBJ1-4
abundance: -
v_gene: TRBV9
CDR3aa: ASSAPTGPDATNEKLF

j_gene: TRBJ1-3
abundance: once
v_gene: TRBV2
CDR3aa: ASSGTGTGNTIY

j_gene: TRBJ2-1
abundance: -
v_gene: TRBV30
CDR3aa: AWSVFRVVYNEQF

j_gene: TRBJ1-3
abundance: -
v_gene: TRBV4-2
CDR3aa: ASAERDSTGNTIY

j_gene: TRBJ2-1
abundance: -
v_gene: TRBV3-1/TRBV3-2
CDR3aa: ASSLIAGGHEQF

j_gene: TRBJ1-4
abundance: -
v_gene: TRBV5-1
CDR3aa: ASSSGGATNEKLF

j_gene: TRBJ1-5
abundance: -
v_gene: TRBV28
CDR3aa: ASKGDNYQPQH

j_gene: TRBJ1-1
abundance: once
v_gene: TRBV7-6
CDR3aa: ASSLAHDRVNTEAF

j_gene: TRBJ1-1
abundance: -
v_gene: TRBV11-2
CDR3aa: ASRGGSINTEAF

j_gene: TRBJ2-2
abundance: -
v_gene: TRBV4-3
CDR3aa: ASSQDFRVGELF

j_gene: TRBJ2-1
abundance: once
v_gene: TRBV19
CDR3aa: ASSPRGGRFGEQF

j_gene: TRBJ2-2
abundance: once
v_gene: TRBV19
CDR3aa: ASSPRRGQTGELF

j_gene: TRBJ2-7
abundance: -
v_gene: TRBV5-1
CDR3aa: ASSSRQGADEQY

j_gene: TRBJ2-5
abundance: -
v_gene: TRBV3-1/TRBV3-2
CDR3aa: ASSQLDSPEETQY

j_gene: TRBJ1-6
abundance: -
v_gene: TRBV6-2/TRBV6-3
CDR3aa: ASSYSRQPLGSPLH

j_gene: TRBJ1-2
abundance: -
v_gene: TRBV14
CDR3aa: ASSRDRAYGYT

j_gene: TRBJ1-5
abundance: -
v_gene: TRBV6-5
CDR3aa: ASSRQNPSNQPQH

j_gene: TRBJ1-5
abundance: few
v_gene: TRBV30
CDR3aa: AWSVGTGNQPQH

j_gene: TRBJ2-2
abundance: -
v_gene: TRBV11-2
CDR3aa: ASSPGTGATGELF

j_gene: TRBJ2-6
abundance: -
v_gene: TRBV19
CDR3aa: ASTRSRGSGANVLT

j_gene: TRBJ1-2
abundance: -
v_gene: TRBV19
CDR3aa: ASSADRGAYYGYT

j_gene: TRBJ1-6
abundance: -
v_gene: TRBV27
CDR3aa: ASSRSTGTGYLSPLH

j_gene: TRBJ2-1
abundance: -
v_gene: TRBV4-1
CDR3aa: ASSRARDRGNEQF

j_gene: TRBJ1-2
abundance: -
v_gene: TRBV5-4
CDR3aa: ASSLGTGTNYGYT

j_gene: TRBJ2-7
abundance: -
v_gene: TRBV28
CDR3aa: ASSPRQGSSYEQY

j_gene: TRBJ2-1
abundance: -
v_gene: TRBV3-1/TRBV3-2
CDR3aa: ASSQDPGHKV

j_gene: TRBJ1-6
abundance: -
v_gene: TRBV3-1/TRBV3-2
CDR3aa: ASSQGGRGNSPLH

j_gene: TRBJ2-7
abundance: -
v_gene: TRBV19
CDR3aa: ASSPGQGLHEQY

j_gene: TRBJ1-4
abundance: -
v_gene: TRBV19
CDR3aa: ATSSRERDEKLF

j_gene: TRBJ1-1
abundance: -
v_gene: TRBV19
CDR3aa: ASRGSSVGTEAF